One sample yielded the 26 T cell receptor beta chains listed below, sequenced in a study of molecular identifiers for immune sequencing clone quantification. TCRdb re-derived calls from the PCR reads in MiXCR, one entry per CDR3 protein. The table has about 640,000 distinct CDR3 sequences, about 20% seen once; the top ten hold roughly 0.9%. The sequencing input was naive CD8+ T cells from blood, with Jurkat cell RNA spiked in. The subset is: FACS-sorted CD8+CD4-CCR7+CD45RA+ naive T cells. These receptor sequences come from a human donor in good health. Some libraries in this study had Jurkat cell RNA spiked in.

This clonotype came up once. Just one base apart from a much larger clone, this may be a read error. This chain uses TRBV7-9 with TRBJ1-1; the match to TRBD1 covers 7 bases. The CDR3 loop spans 13 amino acids. CDR1 and CDR2 from the germline V gene are SEHNR and FQNEAQ (reference sequence). The CDR3 nucleotides are TGTGTCAGCAGCCGCCCTGGGACAGTTGAAGCTTTCTTT. Its translation: CVSSRPGTVEAFF.

Concerning this clonotype itself: The junction departs from the called germline gene at one end, perhaps through a read error. V and J are TRBV18 and TRBJ2-1; 7 bases are a match to TRBD1. There are 16 residues in the CDR3. Germline V CDR1 and CDR2: KGHSH, LQKENI. Here the CDR3 reads CASSPTGTVSYNELFF. In DNA, the CDR3 is TGTGCCAGCTCACCGACCGGGACAGTCTCCTACAATGAGCTGTTCTTC.

This clonotype was picked up a small number of times. A much bigger clone sits one base away, suggesting this may be a read error. Since the CDR3 does not end with the conserved phenylalanine or tryptophan, this likely comes from a read error. The rearrangement links TRBV6-1 to TRBJ1-1; D unresolved. CDR1 MNHNS and CDR2 SASEGT come from the germline V gene. The CDR3 is 14 residues long. V lost 4 bases to trimming and J lost 3 bases, with 12 bases between them. The CDR3 DNA reads TGTGCCAGCAGTGGAGCTAGAGACTACACTGAAGCTTTCTCT. Translating gives CASSGARDYTEAFS.

This clonotype occurred many times. The rearrangement links TRBV7-6 to TRBJ1-1; 9 nucleotides line up with TRBD1. The CDR3 length is 15 residues. Germline V gives CDR1 SGHVS, CDR2 FNYEAQ. The J segment lost 3 bases and the V segment lost 5 bases, leaving 7 bases of the junction unmatched. The CDR3: CASSPTTGGYTEAFF. CDR3 bases: TGTGCCAGCAGCCCGACGACAGGGGGGTACACTGAAGCTTTCTTT.

In this sample, this clonotype turned up a few times. The genes are TRBV13 and TRBJ2-7; TRBD1 or TRBD2 may be the D gene (5 bases each). The CDR3 consists of 15 residues. The germline CDR1 and CDR2 sequences are PRHDT and FYEKMQ (reference sequence). V lost 3 bases, J lost 0 bases, and 12 bases lay in between. CDR3 amino acids: CASSFRERSSYEQYF. The CDR3 bases are TGTGCCAGCAGCTTCAGGGAGAGAAGCTCCTACGAGCAGTACTTC.

This clonotype was counted ten times or more. This chain links TRBV20-1 with TRBJ2-3; 11 bases are a match to TRBD1. The CDR3 totals 14 residues. V lost 6 bases, J lost 4 bases, and 6 bases stayed unmatched. CDR1 DFQATT and CDR2 SNEGSKA come from the germline V gene (reference sequence). CDR3 bases: TGCAGTGCCCCGGGACAGGGGGTATCAGATACGCAGTATTTT. This codes for CSAPGQGVSDTQYF.

At least ten counts were recorded for this clonotype. The gene calls are TRBV30 and TRBJ1-2, with D unclear. Trimming shortened V by 2 bases and J by 0 bases, and 7 bases separated the two germline ends. The CDR3 spans 13 residues. CDR1 and CDR2 from the germline V gene are GTSNPN and SVGIG (reference sequence). The chain's CDR3 is CAWSLHPNYGYTF. Here the CDR3 DNA reads TGTGCCTGGAGTTTACATCCTAACTATGGCTACACCTTC. The full variable domain, rest sourced from reference TRBV30 and TRBJ1-2, is SQTIHQWPATLVQPVGSPLSLECTVEGTSNPNLYWYRQAAGRGLQLLFYSVGIGQISSEVPQNLSASRPQDRQFILSSKKLLLSDSGFYLCAWSLHPNYGYTFGSGTRLTVV.

As to this clonotype: A much larger clone differs by one base, so this may be a read error. In DNA form, the CDR3 reads TGTGCCAGCAGTGAAGCGGGCTATCAGCCCCGGCATTTT. Its protein product is CASSEAGYQPRHF. V and J are TRBV25-1 and TRBJ1-5; D gene unclear. CDR3 length: 13 amino acids. The germline V gene encodes CDR1 MGHDK and CDR2 SYGVNS.

This clonotype was counted ten times or more. The chain combines TRBV7-9 with TRBJ1-2; 7 bases fit TRBD1. Trimming removed 6 bases from V and 3 bases from J; junction bases left unmatched: 4. The CDR3 sequence is 13 residues long. The germline V gene encodes CDR1 SEHNR and CDR2 FQNEAQ (reference sequence). The CDR3 spells CASRDGTDYGYTF. Written as DNA, the CDR3 is TGTGCCAGCAGAGACGGGACAGACTATGGCTACACCTTC.

CDR3 DNA sequence: TGTGCCAGCAGTATAGAGTGGAACACCGGGGAGCTGTTTTTT. It specifies CASSIEWNTGELFF. The rearrangement uses TRBV12-3 or TRBV12-4 and TRBJ2-2, with D uncertain. The CDR3 is 14 amino acids. V lost 5 bases to trimming and J lost 1 base, with 8 bases between them.

This clonotype has a count of ten or more. The chain uses TRBV3-1 and TRBJ1-5; 8 positions agree with TRBD1. V was clipped by 0 bases and J by 7 bases; unmatched bases: 2. Germline loops: CDR1 LGHDT, CDR2 YNNKEL (reference sequence). CDR3 length: 14 amino acids. CDR3 bases: TGTGCCAGCAGCCAAGACGACAGGGGCCAGCCCCAGCATTTT. Protein sequence: CASSQDDRGQPQHF.

Points on this clonotype: A single base separates this from a much larger clone, so it may be a read error. This chain uses TRBV10-2 with TRBJ2-3, with 9 bases fitting TRBD2. This CDR3 spans 16 amino acids. Germline V gene sequence: CDR1 WSHSY, CDR2 SAAADI. CDR3 DNA sequence: TGCGCCAGCAGCCCGAATAGCGGGGGAAGCACAGATGCGCAGTATTTT. Translation: CASSPNSGGSTDAQYF.

This clonotype was detected ten times or more. This chain joins TRBV5-6 and TRBJ1-1, with D hard to call. The CDR3 loop spans 16 amino acids. The V end lost 1 base, the J end lost 6 bases, and 19 bases lay between the germline ends. The germline gives CDR1 SGHDT, CDR2 YYEEEE. The CDR3 DNA follows: TGTGCCAGCAGCTTGAGTTATACGGGCTTGTACTCTGAAGCTTTCTTT. Its protein product is CASSLSYTGLYSEAFF.

A word on this clonotype: This may be a read error, as it is one base from a much larger clone. The chain has TRBV19 and TRBJ2-7; a possible D gene is TRBD2 (5 bases). Germline V gives CDR1 LNHDA, CDR2 SQIVND (reference sequence). This CDR3 comprises 14 residues. CDR3 bases: TGTGCCAGTAGGATAGCTGGTGGGGAGTACGAGCAGTACTTC. It is translated as CASRIAGGEYEQYF.

This clonotype was recorded many times. The chain couples TRBV4-3 to TRBJ2-2; TRBD1 matches 9 bases. The junction had 12 bases not matched to a gene; V was cut back by 0 bases and J by 1 base. Germline assignment: CDR1 LGHNA and CDR2 YSLEER. This CDR3 is built from 20 residues. The CDR3 loop is CASSQEEGTGRFGNTGELFF. The CDR3 DNA reads as TGCGCCAGCAGCCAAGAAGAGGGGACAGGGAGGTTTGGGAACACCGGGGAGCTGTTTTTT.

This clonotype was observed many times. The chain has TRBV24-1 and TRBJ2-1; D is possibly TRBD2 (6 bases). CDR1 KGHDR and CDR2 SFDVKD come from the germline V gene. The CDR3 is 16 residues long. V shed 2 bases and J shed 0 bases, with 10 bases lying between them. As DNA, the CDR3 is TGTGCCACCAGTGATTCGGGGACTTCCTCCTACAATGAGCAGTTCTTC. Translation: CATSDSGTSSYNEQFF.

This clonotype was counted ten times or more. This chain joins TRBV6-5 and TRBJ1-2; D gene unclear. Germline-derived CDR1 and CDR2 are MNHEY and SVGAGI. Deletions cut 2 bases from V and 4 bases from J, with 8 bases between. The CDR3 contains 13 residues. CDR3 in amino acids: CASSYRASYGYTF. For the CDR3, the DNA is TGTGCCAGCAGTTACCGCGCTTCCTATGGCTACACCTTC.

This clonotype has at least ten counts. This chain joins TRBV7-2 and TRBJ2-3; 7 bases match TRBD1. V lost 5 bases and J lost 1; bases outside the gene matches: 6. The CDR3 consists of 15 residues. CDR1 and CDR2 (germline): SGHTA, FQGNSA. This CDR3 reads CASSLMTGRTDTQYF. The CDR3 nucleotides are TGTGCCAGCAGCCTAATGACAGGGCGCACAGATACGCAGTATTTT.

This clonotype has ten or more counts. This sequence joins TRBV28 and TRBJ2-7; tentative D call: TRBD1 (6 bases). The germline V and J ends were trimmed by 6 bases and 6 bases, with 15 bases remaining between them. Germline lookup yields CDR1 MDHEN and CDR2 SYDVKM. This CDR3 is 13 amino acids long. The CDR3 loop reads CASSNRAPGEQYF. The CDR3 DNA reads as TGTGCCAGCAGCAACAGGGCTCCGGGCGAGCAGTACTTC.

In the case of this clonotype: This may stem from a read error, because a much larger clone lies one nucleotide away. The rearrangement uses TRBV7-9 and TRBJ1-1, with TRBD1 matching 9 bases. Trimming cost V 7 bases and J 6 bases; bases outside gene matches: 6. This CDR3 contains 13 residues. Germline CDR1 SEHNR, CDR2 FQNEAQ (reference sequence). For the CDR3, the DNA is TGTGCCAGCATGACAGGGGGGTACGCTGAAGCTTTCTTT. It codes for CASMTGGYAEAFF.

Ten or more counts support this clonotype. The chain links TRBV5-4 to TRBJ2-3, with 11 bases matching TRBD2. From germline, CDR1 is SGHNT and CDR2 YYREEE (reference sequence). Losses at the gene ends were 0 bases for V and 1 base for J; bases not matched to a gene: 10. CDR3 size: 19 residues. The CDR3 coding sequence is TGTGCCAGCAGCTTGGTTAGCGGGAGGGCCCGATCGGGCACAGATACGCAGTATTTT. Protein sequence: CASSLVSGRARSGTDTQYF.

This clonotype was observed at least ten times. The gene calls are TRBV6-5 and TRBJ1-1; maybe TRBD1 (5 bases). This CDR3 comprises 16 residues. The V end was cut by 2 bases, the J end by 0 bases, with 13 bases between. CDR1 is MNHEY and CDR2 is SVGAGI in the germline V gene. The CDR3 DNA is TGTGCCAGCAGTTACATGGAGGGGATTATGAACACTGAAGCTTTCTTT. Translating gives CASSYMEGIMNTEAFF.

This clonotype was recorded a few times. V gene TRBV12-3 or TRBV12-4 combines with J gene TRBJ2-1, with D hard to call. The CDR3 extends over 13 amino acids. The ends were cut back, 1 base at V and 7 bases at J, with 8 bases in the middle. DNA of the CDR3: TGTGCCAGCAGTTTAGGTTACATGAATGAGCAGTTCTTC. Amino acid sequence: CASSLGYMNEQFF.

The sample holds a few counts of this clonotype. This may be a read error: a much more frequent sequence differs by one nucleotide. The V call is TRBV27, the J call TRBJ1-1; D may be TRBD1 (6 bases). Trimming cost V 4 bases and J 10 bases, with 16 bases left between them. The germline V gene has CDR1 MNHEY and CDR2 SMNVEV (reference sequence). This CDR3 contains 13 residues. This chain's CDR3 is CASSSSSGVGAFF. The DNA of the CDR3 is TGTGCCAGCAGTTCATCTTCAGGGGTTGGAGCTTTCTTT.

This clonotype was detected ten times or more. The chain is built from TRBV4-3 and TRBJ1-1; possibly TRBD1 for D (5 bases). The V gene lost 0 bases and the J gene lost 6 bases, with 14 bases spanning the gap. Germline values: CDR1 LGHNA, CDR2 YSLEER. CDR3 length: 15 amino acids. In DNA form, the CDR3 reads TGCGCCAGCAGCCAAGATTTGGCAGGGACTCCTGAAGCTTTCTTT. It translates to CASSQDLAGTPEAFF.

This clonotype occurred many times. This chain links TRBV18 with TRBJ1-5; D call uncertain. V dropped 0 bases and J dropped 9 bases, with 9 bases sitting between them. This CDR3 region has 13 residues. The germline V gene encodes CDR1 KGHSH and CDR2 LQKENI. For the CDR3, the DNA is TGTGCCAGCTCACCACCGACGAATGGGCCCCAGCATTTT. Amino acid sequence: CASSPPTNGPQHF.